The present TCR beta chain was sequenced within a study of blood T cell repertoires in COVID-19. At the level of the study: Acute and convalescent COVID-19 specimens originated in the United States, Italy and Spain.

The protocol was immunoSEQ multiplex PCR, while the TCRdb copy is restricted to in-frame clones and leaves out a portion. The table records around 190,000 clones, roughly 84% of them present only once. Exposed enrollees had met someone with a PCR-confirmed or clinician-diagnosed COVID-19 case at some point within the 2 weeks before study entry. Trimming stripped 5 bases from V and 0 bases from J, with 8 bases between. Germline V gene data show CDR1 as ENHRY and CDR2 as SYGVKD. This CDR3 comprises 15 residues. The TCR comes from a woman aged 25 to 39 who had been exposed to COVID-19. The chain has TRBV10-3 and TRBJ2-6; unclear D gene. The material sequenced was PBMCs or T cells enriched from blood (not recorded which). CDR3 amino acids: CAISSRDSGANVLTF. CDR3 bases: TGTGCCATCAGTTCAAGAGACTCTGGGGCCAACGTCCTGACTTTC.